This record concerns one T cell receptor beta chain sequence. The repertoire was sequenced with immunoSEQ multiplex PCR; TCRdb's copy has only in-frame clones and lacks some. Of 50,000 or so clones in the sample, around nine tenths were seen once. Looked up from germline, CDR1 is ENHRY and CDR2 is SYGVKD. Trimming at V came to 7 bases and at J to 1 base, leaving 5 bases not matched to a gene. The CDR3 is 14 residues long. The data were obtained in a study of OX40 agonist ivuxolimab in advanced cancers. The rearrangement joins TRBV10-3 to TRBJ2-5, with 8 bases fitting TRBD1. The TCR originated in an adult with an advanced solid tumor such as melanoma, head and neck, liver or kidney cancer. Source: CD4+ or CD8+ T cells sorted from blood, taken in a trial of the OX40 agonist ivuxolimab. CDR3 nucleotide sequence: TGTGCCATCAAAGGACAGGGTACCCAAGAGACCCAGTACTTC. This gives the protein CAIKGQGTQETQYF.